Sequencing of this T cell receptor beta chain was carried out in a study of human thymus T cells. On this clone itself: Its antigen remains unknown.

The V end was cut by 0 bases, the J end by 5 bases, with 19 bases between. CDR3 size: 17 residues. Per germline, CDR1 LGHNA and CDR2 YSLEER. Overall study findings and caveats: V and J gene usage appeared biased in thymic and blood repertoires. Thymic repertoires of unrelated individuals were reported in related research to overlap highly.

Generated by immunoSEQ multiplex PCR, the TCRdb table keeps only in-frame clones and is missing some. The sample shows about 120,000 clones, around 94% of them seen only once. Thymus specimens were resections from corrective heart surgery. Finnish infants who were healthy and having corrective surgery for congenital heart defects made up the donors. This TCR was recovered from a boy under three years old with a congenital heart defect but otherwise immunologically healthy. Specimen: thymus tissue. The rearrangement links TRBV4-3 to TRBJ1-2, with D unresolved. CDR3 region: CASSQDYGPQRGYGYTF. The CDR3, as DNA: TGCGCCAGCAGCCAAGATTATGGTCCCCAAAGAGGGTATGGCTACACCTTC.